This T cell receptor (beta chain) emerged from a study of blood T cell repertoires in COVID-19. Study background: The study drew acute and convalescent COVID-19 samples from the United States, Italy and Spain. PBMCs, B-cell-depleted T cells, or T cells provided the cDNA or gDNA that made up the material.

Per the original methods: Researchers report that nucleated cell counts were estimated from reference gene primer amplification. Generated by immunoSEQ multiplex PCR, the TCRdb table keeps only in-frame clones and is missing some. V and J calls and clone size are as listed in that table; D and trimming were resolved from the DNA. This table holds over 200,000 clones, approximately 88% found once. V shed 1 base and J shed 1 base, with 14 bases lying between them. The CDR3 is 17 amino acids. In germline, CDR1 is SGHAT, CDR2 FQNNGV. Sequencing was performed on peripheral blood. The receptor comes from a man aged 40-49 years with acute or convalescent COVID-19. The chain combines TRBV11-2 with TRBJ1-3, with D possibly being TRBD1 (6 bases). CDR3 sequence reads: CASSLVRQGSSGNTIYF. The CDR3 DNA sequence: TGTGCCAGCAGCTTAGTTCGGCAGGGGAGTTCTGGAAACACCATATATTTT.